These 21 T cell receptor beta chains came from one sample sequenced in a study of shared clonotypes between healthy human individuals. The protocol was immunoSEQ multiplex PCR, while the TCRdb copy is restricted to in-frame clones and leaves out a portion. The sample has 2 million to 2.5 million clones, about nine tenths seen once; the top ten hold around 0.38%. Sequenced sample: naive CD4+ T cells from PBMCs. Subset in this sample: CD45RA+ positively selected. The origin of the receptors is a man aged 18 to 29 in good health. Some clones in this sample may be carry-over from other donors' samples.

The J gene is TRBJ2-1, the V gene TRBV4-2; 9 nucleotides match TRBD1. The germline gives CDR1 LGHNA, CDR2 YNFKEQ. The length of the CDR3 is 17 residues. With V trimmed by 4 bases and J by 5 bases, 12 bases remained unmatched. CDR3 sequence reads: CASSRTGATGEHNEQFF. Here the CDR3 DNA reads TGTGCCAGCAGCCGGACAGGGGCCACGGGAGAACACAATGAGCAGTTCTTC.

The rearrangement uses TRBV4-1 and TRBJ2-7; 7 bases fit TRBD1. V was clipped by 6 bases and J by 1 base; unmatched bases: 3. This CDR3 is 13 amino acids long. Germline V CDR1 and CDR2: MGHRA, YSYEKL. CDR3 sequence: CASRQTGSYEQYF. The CDR3, as DNA: TGCGCCAGCAGGCAGACAGGGTCCTACGAGCAGTACTTC.

The chain recombines TRBV7-9 with TRBJ1-3, with TRBD1 as a possible D gene (6 bases). Germline V gives CDR1 SEHNR, CDR2 FQNEAQ (reference sequence). V was pared by 8 bases and J by 0 bases, with 14 bases between. The CDR3 spans 15 residues. The CDR3 protein is CASLHRANSGNTIYF. CDR3 bases: TGTGCCAGCCTCCACAGGGCGAACTCTGGAAACACCATATATTTT.

The chain carries TRBV5-1 and TRBJ1-3; D uncertain. This CDR3 contains 16 residues. Germline-derived CDR1 and CDR2 are SGHRS and YFSETQ. The V end lost 4 bases, the J end lost 0 bases, and 14 bases lay between the germline ends. The CDR3 DNA follows: TGCGCCAGCAGCCCCCCAACGGCCGCCTCTGGAAACACCATATATTTT. It codes for CASSPPTAASGNTIYF.

The V and J genes are TRBV6-6 and TRBJ2-7, with a possible D match to TRBD1 (6 bases). The V gene lost 2 bases and the J gene lost 1 base, with 9 bases spanning the gap. The CDR3 runs 14 residues. Per germline, CDR1 MNHNY and CDR2 SVGAGI (reference sequence). The CDR3 region has the DNA TGTGCCAGCAGTTACCCTGACAGGTCCTACGAGCAGTACTTC. Translating it yields CASSYPDRSYEQYF.

The gene calls are TRBV5-4 and TRBJ1-2; the D gene is possibly TRBD1 (5 bases). The CDR3 extends over 13 amino acids. Germline V gene sequence: CDR1 SGHNT, CDR2 YYREEE (reference sequence). V dropped 2 bases and J dropped 4 bases, with 9 bases sitting between them. This CDR3 reads CASSLRQTYGYTF. As DNA, the CDR3 is TGTGCCAGCAGCTTAAGACAGACCTATGGCTACACCTTC.

The chain carries TRBV27 and TRBJ2-7; TRBD1 matches at 10 bases. Looked up from germline, CDR1 is MNHEY and CDR2 is SMNVEV (reference sequence). The CDR3 runs 19 residues. V was clipped by 6 bases and J by 2 bases; unmatched bases: 19. In nucleotides, the CDR3 is TGTGCCAGCAGCCCGGGAAGGAAGGGACAGGGGTCTGTCGCCTACGAGCAGTACTTC. Its protein is CASSPGRKGQGSVAYEQYF.

The chain couples TRBV5-1 to TRBJ2-6, with TRBD1 identical over 12 bases. Germline CDR1 is SGHRS and CDR2 is YFSETQ. This CDR3 is 18 amino acids long. Germline trimming cut 5 bases from V and 2 bases from J; bases unmatched to any gene: 8. The CDR3 loop is CASRATGTGGAGANVLTF. The CDR3 nucleotides are TGCGCCAGCAGGGCCACCGGGACAGGGGGCGCTGGGGCCAACGTCCTGACTTTC. Filled out from reference TRBV5-1 and TRBJ2-6, the complete variable domain reads KAGVTQTPRYLIKTRGQQVTLSCSPISGHRSVSWYQQTPGQGLQFLFEYFSETQRNKGNFPGRFSGRQFSNSRSEMNVSTLELGDSALYLCASRATGTGGAGANVLTFGAGSRLTVL.

The chain carries TRBV2 and TRBJ1-3, with 8 bases identical to TRBD1. J was trimmed by 1 base and V by 4 bases; bases with no gene match: 3. The CDR3 is made up of 15 amino acids. Germline V gives CDR1 SNHLY, CDR2 FYNNEI. The CDR3 spells CASSGRTGSGNTIYF. The CDR3 coding sequence is TGTGCCAGCAGTGGCCGGACAGGGTCTGGAAACACCATATATTTT.

The chain couples TRBV4-3 to TRBJ2-2, with D maybe TRBD1 (5 bases). Trimming pared 3 bases from V and 3 bases from J, leaving 11 bases between. The germline CDR1 and CDR2 sequences are LGHNA and YSLEER. This CDR3 comprises 15 residues. The chain's CDR3 is CASSQWQGDTGELFF. CDR3 nucleotide sequence: TGCGCCAGCAGCCAGTGGCAGGGTGACACCGGGGAGCTGTTTTTT.

The rearrangement joins TRBV6-6 to TRBJ2-7; a possible D gene is TRBD2 (5 bases). Germline lookup yields CDR1 MNHNY and CDR2 SVGAGI (reference sequence). V dropped 6 bases and J dropped 1 base, with 16 bases sitting between them. The CDR3 loop spans 15 amino acids. CDR3 residues: CASSDQASGSYEQYF. In nucleotides, the CDR3 is TGTGCCAGCAGCGATCAGGCTTCGGGGTCCTACGAGCAGTACTTC.

The chain carries TRBV7-2 and TRBJ2-7, with D tentatively TRBD1 (5 bases). CDR1 and CDR2 from the germline V gene are SGHTA and FQGNSA. The CDR3 is 15 residues long. V was pared by 0 bases and J by 2 bases, with 11 bases between. This CDR3 is CASSLAPDTTYEQYF. CDR3 DNA: TGTGCCAGCAGCTTAGCCCCGGACACCACCTACGAGCAGTACTTC.

The CDR3 is CASRWLPSTDTQYF. CDR3 DNA sequence: TGCGCCAGCAGATGGTTACCGAGCACAGATACGCAGTATTTT. V is TRBV5-1 and J is TRBJ2-3; D gene uncertain. Germline V gene data show CDR1 as SGHRS and CDR2 as YFSETQ. Deletions cut 5 bases from V and 0 bases from J, with 10 bases between. This CDR3 has 14 amino acids.

This clone was detected once. This rearrangement joins TRBV6-5 to TRBJ2-5; 7 bases are shared with TRBD2. This CDR3 spans 14 amino acids. Losses at the gene ends were 2 bases for V and 4 bases for J; bases not matched to a gene: 4. The germline CDR1 and CDR2 sequences are MNHEY and SVGAGI. CDR3 nucleotide sequence: TGTGCCAGCAGTTACGGTTCTAGCGGAGAGACCCAGTACTTC. It encodes CASSYGSSGETQYF.

On this clone: Other nucleotide sequences from this sample produce the same CDR3. Here the CDR3 reads CASSLGTEETQYF. The DNA of the CDR3 is TGTGCCAGCAGTTTAGGGACAGAAGAGACCCAGTACTTC. The chain joins TRBV7-3 to TRBJ2-5, with 7 positions matching TRBD1. Germline V gives CDR1 SGHTA, CDR2 FQGTGA. V gave up 6 bases and J gave up 3 bases; unmatched junction bases: 4. The CDR3 runs 13 residues.

This chain links TRBV19 with TRBJ2-3; 7 positions agree with TRBD2. In germline, CDR1 is LNHDA, CDR2 SQIVND (reference sequence). V lost 4 bases, J lost 8 bases, and 9 bases stayed unmatched. This CDR3 region has 14 residues. The CDR3 bases are TGTGCCAGTAGTACCGGACTAGGATATGGTACGCAGTATTTT. Translation: CASSTGLGYGTQYF. The full variable domain, its missing parts supplied by reference TRBV19 and TRBJ2-3, is DGGITQSPKYLFRKEGQNVTLSCEQNLNHDAMYWYRQDPGQGLRLIYYSQIVNDFQKGDIAEGYSVSREKKESFPLTVTSAQKNPTAFYLCASSTGLGYGTQYFGPGTRLTVL.

V gene TRBV11-2 combines with J gene TRBJ2-7, with TRBD1 identical over 8 bases. V lost 4 bases to trimming and J lost 4 bases; unmatched junction nucleotides: 6. Germline V gene data show CDR1 as SGHAT and CDR2 as FQNNGV. The length of the CDR3 is 14 residues. The CDR3 bases are TGTGCCAGCAGCTCGCTCAGGGGGCTATACGAGCAGTACTTC. Amino acids: CASSSLRGLYEQYF.

V gene TRBV27 combines with J gene TRBJ1-2, with TRBD1 matching over 11 bases. Losses at the gene ends were 5 bases for V and 7 bases for J; bases not matched to a gene: 9. CDR1 is MNHEY and CDR2 is SMNVEV in the germline V gene (reference sequence). This CDR3 has 15 residues. CDR3 in amino acids: CASSPQGQGARGYTF. CDR3 in DNA: TGTGCCAGCAGTCCGCAAGGACAGGGGGCGCGTGGCTACACCTTC.

The rearrangement joins TRBV7-8 to TRBJ2-1; 8 bases agree with TRBD1. Losses at the gene ends were 0 bases for V and 15 bases for J; bases not matched to a gene: 7. The germline V gene encodes CDR1 SGHVS and CDR2 FQNEAQ. The CDR3 runs 13 residues. The CDR3 sequence: CASSLAPGQAGFF. In DNA, the CDR3 is TGTGCCAGCAGCTTAGCCCCGGGACAGGCCGGGTTCTTC.

The chain uses TRBV7-2 and TRBJ1-1; D might be TRBD1 (5 bases). Germline V CDR1 and CDR2: SGHTA, FQGNSA. This CDR3 region has 14 residues. V lost 10 bases, J lost 0 bases, and 15 bases lay in between. CDR3 sequence (DNA): TGTGCCACGGGACCGCCAAGAATGAACACTGAAGCTTTCTTT. Translated, it gives CATGPPRMNTEAFF.

This chain joins TRBV28 and TRBJ1-3; D is unresolved. The CDR3 runs 16 residues. V shed 8 bases and J shed 4 bases, with 21 bases lying between them. Germline V gene sequence: CDR1 MDHEN, CDR2 SYDVKM. In DNA, the CDR3 is TGTGCCAGCGGTCCGGACGGTGTATCTCTGGGAAACACCATATATTTT. Translated, it gives CASGPDGVSLGNTIYF.